The 27 T cell receptor beta chains given below trace back to one sample, sequenced in a study of blood T cells in healthy people across ages. Using a J-beta primer mix together with a sample-barcoded 5' primer, a second PCR was run for 7 to 11 cycles. Each CDR3 protein gets one entry after TCRdb re-called the 5' RACE reads with MiXCR. The sample lists about 1.8 million distinct CDR3 sequences, approximately 50% occurring once. The sample consisted of blood. Receptors originate from a woman aged 40-49 years in good health.

J is TRBJ1-2 and V is TRBV9, with 8 bases aligning to TRBD1. CDR3 size: 14 residues. CDR1 and CDR2 from the germline V gene are SGDLS and YYNGEE. V dropped 3 bases and J dropped 8; count of bases not matched to a gene: 9. The CDR3 here is CASSGRTGSVGYTF. The CDR3 DNA reads as TGTGCCAGCAGCGGACGGACAGGGTCGGTAGGCTACACCTTC.

The chain is built from TRBV5-1 and TRBJ2-7; no clear D. The assigned J gene may be wrong: the sequence end matches TRBJ2-5 better. The germline gives CDR1 SGHRS, CDR2 YFSETQ. The CDR3 loop spans 14 amino acids. In DNA form, the CDR3 reads TGCGCCAGCAGTGATGGTGGTCCAATAGAGACCCAGTACTTC. Translated: CASSDGGPIETQYF.

This clonotype was observed a few times. The chain joins TRBV7-8 to TRBJ1-2; possibly TRBD1 for D (6 bases). Germline CDR1 and CDR2: SGHVS and FQNEAQ. The CDR3 consists of 14 residues. Trimming cost V 0 bases and J 4 bases, with 9 bases left between them. CDR3 sequence reads: CASSLADSFYGYTF. For the CDR3, the DNA is TGTGCCAGCAGCTTAGCGGACAGTTTCTATGGCTACACCTTC.

This clonotype was counted between two and nine times. The rearrangement uses TRBV20-1 and TRBJ2-7; 9 nucleotides agree with TRBD2. Trimming took 1 base from V and 3 from J; bases not matched to a gene: 10. Germline assignment: CDR1 DFQATT and CDR2 SNEGSKA (reference sequence). This CDR3 is built from 16 residues. DNA of the CDR3: TGCAGTGCTAGAGGGTACCGGCTAGCGGGGAACTACGAGCAGTACTTC. Translation: CSARGYRLAGNYEQYF.

The CDR3 DNA follows: TGTGCCAGCAGCAAGGACAGTAACTCCTATGGCTACACCTTC. This encodes CASSKDSNSYGYTF. The chain recombines TRBV7-9 with TRBJ1-2; perhaps TRBD1 as D (6 bases). This CDR3 is built from 14 residues. The V and J ends lost 5 bases and 4 bases respectively, with 14 bases between them. CDR1 is SEHNR and CDR2 is FQNEAQ in the germline V gene (reference sequence).

This clonotype was seen a handful of times. The rearrangement links TRBV28 to TRBJ2-1; unclear D gene. Germline-derived CDR1 and CDR2 are MDHEN and SYDVKM. Trimming stripped 1 base from V and 0 bases from J, with 10 bases between. The CDR3 contains 16 residues. The CDR3 protein is CASSLFRVLSYNEQFF. As DNA, the CDR3 is TGTGCCAGCAGTTTATTTAGGGTTCTCTCCTACAATGAGCAGTTCTTC.

The chain combines TRBV20-1 with TRBJ2-7; TRBD2 matches at 12 bases. The CDR3 runs 15 residues. V trimming: 6 bases; J trimming: 2 bases; junction bases outside the gene matches: 8. Germline V gene sequence: CDR1 DFQATT, CDR2 SNEGSKA (reference sequence). The CDR3 protein is CSAYKSSGGAYEQYF. The CDR3 DNA follows: TGCAGTGCCTATAAATCTAGCGGGGGGGCCTACGAGCAGTACTTC.

The count of this clonotype is one. The V gene is TRBV6-2 or TRBV6-3, the J gene TRBJ2-1, with D perhaps being TRBD1 or TRBD2 (5 bases each). Germline CDR1 and CDR2: MNHEY and SVGEGT. This CDR3 contains 12 residues. Trimming stripped 4 bases from V and 8 bases from J, with 9 bases between. CDR3 nucleotide sequence: TGTGCCAGCAGTTGCTCGGGGCATGAGCAGTTCTTC. Its protein product is CASSCSGHEQFF.

This clonotype was found once. V usage is TRBV2 and J usage is TRBJ1-2, with D possibly being TRBD1 (6 bases). The germline V gene encodes CDR1 SNHLY and CDR2 FYNNEI. Trimming removed 7 bases at V and 8 bases at J, with 23 bases between. The CDR3 runs 15 residues. The CDR3 DNA follows: TGTGCCAGCATCCCCGAAACCAACAGGGTTGGGGGCTACACCTTC. Protein product: CASIPETNRVGGYTF.

The chain joins TRBV7-2 to TRBJ2-5; 12 bases agree with TRBD1. This CDR3 comprises 18 residues. CDR1 is SGHTA and CDR2 is FQGNSA in the germline V gene. V shed 6 bases, J shed 4 bases, and the junction held 15 bases outside the gene matches. The CDR3 bases are TGTGCCAGCAGTCCACGCGAGTGGGGACAGGGGGCGAGAGAGACCCAGTACTTC. Translated: CASSPREWGQGARETQYF.

The rearrangement joins TRBV28 to TRBJ1-5, with D tentatively TRBD1 (6 bases). CDR3 length equals 15 residues. Germline V gene sequence: CDR1 MDHEN, CDR2 SYDVKM. V was trimmed by 2 bases and J by 0 bases, leaving 8 bases between them. CDR3 coding DNA: TGTGCCAGCAGTTTACTGGACAGTAGCAATCAGCCCCAGCATTTT. Its translation: CASSLLDSSNQPQHF.

The chain combines TRBV15 with TRBJ1-1; D uncertain. Germline V CDR1 and CDR2: LNHNV, YYDKDF (reference sequence). CDR3 length: 12 residues. Trimming took off 0 bases at V and 7 bases at J, with 6 bases between the two ends. This CDR3 reads CATSRDGSEAFF. CDR3 DNA: TGTGCCACCAGCAGAGATGGCAGTGAAGCTTTCTTT.

This clonotype was detected only a few times. The V gene is TRBV6-6, the J gene TRBJ2-7; 8 bases agree with TRBD1. CDR1 MNHNY and CDR2 SVGAGI come from the germline V gene (reference sequence). The CDR3 contains 15 residues. Trimming removed 6 bases from V and 3 bases from J; junction bases left unmatched: 10. CDR3: CASSDRRDRRYEQYF. The CDR3 DNA is TGTGCCAGCAGCGACCGCCGGGACAGGCGCTACGAGCAGTACTTC.

This clonotype was found a few times. The rearrangement links TRBV20-1 to TRBJ2-7, with no clear D. In germline, CDR1 is DFQATT, CDR2 SNEGSKA (reference sequence). The CDR3 has 13 amino acids. V lost 1 base and J 3 bases, leaving 10 bases between the germline ends. The CDR3 DNA is TGCAGTGCTAGAGCCGACGGATTCTACGAGCAGTACTTC. It encodes CSARADGFYEQYF.

This clonotype was seen a few times. The genes are TRBV5-1 and TRBJ1-2; D gene unclear. Germline lookup yields CDR1 SGHRS and CDR2 YFSETQ. The CDR3 length is 14 residues. Trimming removed 7 bases at V and 3 bases at J, with 16 bases between. The DNA of the CDR3 is TGCGCCAGCGGCGACCGCCCGGGAGACTATGGCTACACCTTC. This codes for CASGDRPGDYGYTF. Full variable domain (rest looked up from reference TRBV5-1 and TRBJ1-2): KAGVTQTPRYLIKTRGQQVTLSCSPISGHRSVSWYQQTPGQGLQFLFEYFSETQRNKGNFPGRFSGRQFSNSRSEMNVSTLELGDSALYLCASGDRPGDYGYTFGSGTRLTVV.

This chain joins TRBV20-1 and TRBJ2-7; a weak D match, TRBD1 (5 bases). The CDR3 is 13 residues long. Per the germline V gene, CDR1 is DFQATT and CDR2 is SNEGSKA (reference sequence). V gave up 7 bases and J gave up 2 bases, with 15 bases separating them. The chain's CDR3 is CSVTKGSPYEQYF. The CDR3 nucleotides are TGCAGTGTTACGAAGGGGTCTCCCTACGAGCAGTACTTC.

This clonotype was seen only a few times. V usage is TRBV6-2 or TRBV6-3 and J usage is TRBJ2-7; D unresolved. The germline V and J ends were trimmed by 4 bases and 2 bases, with 9 bases remaining between them. Germline-derived CDR1 and CDR2 are MNHEY and SVGEGT. The CDR3 loop spans 13 amino acids. As DNA, the CDR3 is TGTGCCAGCAGTTCGCACGAAGCCTACGAGCAGTACTTC. Its translation is CASSSHEAYEQYF.

J is TRBJ2-4 and V is TRBV11-1, with D perhaps matching TRBD1 (5 bases). CDR3 length: 13 residues. CDR1 is SGHAT and CDR2 is FQDESV in the germline V gene (reference sequence). The V end was cut by 2 bases, the J end by 13 bases, with 15 bases between. As DNA, the CDR3 is TGTGCCAGCAGCTTATACCAGGGCCCCACCCAGTACTTC. It specifies CASSLYQGPTQYF.

A few counts support this clonotype. V usage is TRBV10-3 and J usage is TRBJ2-7, with D hard to call. The V end was cut by 4 bases, the J end by 1 base, with 11 bases between. Germline values: CDR1 ENHRY, CDR2 SYGVKD. The length of the CDR3 is 14 residues. The CDR3 protein is CAISVERISYEQYF. The CDR3, as DNA: TGTGCCATCAGTGTTGAACGGATTTCCTACGAGCAGTACTTC.

V gene TRBV29-1 combines with J gene TRBJ2-5; a possible D gene is TRBD2 (5 bases). The germline CDR1 and CDR2 sequences are SQVTM and ANQGSEA. The CDR3 loop spans 10 amino acids. V was cut by 6 bases and J by 12 bases, with 14 bases left in between. CDR3 nucleotide sequence: TGCAGCGTGAGGCGGGCAGGCGAGTACTTC. Translated, it gives CSVRRAGEYF.

This clonotype was recorded a few times. This chain joins TRBV7-8 and TRBJ2-4, with D perhaps matching TRBD2 (6 bases). CDR3 size: 19 residues. The germline V gene has CDR1 SGHVS and CDR2 FQNEAQ. Trimming shortened V by 2 bases and J by 0 bases, and 20 bases separated the two germline ends. The CDR3 loop is CASSLSWVGGRLAKNIQYF. The CDR3 region has the DNA TGTGCCAGCAGCTTATCTTGGGTAGGAGGGCGGTTAGCCAAAAACATTCAGTACTTC.

The table lists this clonotype with a few counts. The rearrangement uses TRBV5-1 and TRBJ2-3; possible D gene TRBD2, 6 bases. Germline V gene lookup returns CDR1 SGHRS and CDR2 YFSETQ. V lost 2 bases and J lost 2, with 9 bases in between. The CDR3 runs 14 residues. CDR3 bases: TGCGCCAGCAGCTTACGGGAGCCCACAGATACGCAGTATTTT. Its protein product is CASSLREPTDTQYF.

V is TRBV20-1 and J is TRBJ2-1, with 9 bases matching TRBD2. This CDR3 region has 17 residues. The germline CDR1 and CDR2 sequences are DFQATT and SNEGSKA (reference sequence). Trimming took 1 base from V and 8 from J; bases not matched to a gene: 15. CDR3 protein: CSARVQGGGTSFYEQFF. CDR3 in DNA: TGCAGTGCTAGAGTCCAAGGAGGCGGGACTAGCTTCTATGAGCAGTTCTTC.

The V call is TRBV28, the J call TRBJ2-5, with 15 bases identical to TRBD2. Germline V lookup: CDR1 MDHEN, CDR2 SYDVKM. The CDR3 covers 19 residues. Trimming took 5 bases from V and 2 from J; bases not matched to a gene: 12. In DNA, the CDR3 is TGTGCCAGCAGTCGTTCGGTGGGACTAGCGGGGGGCATTCAAGAGACCCAGTACTTC. This codes for CASSRSVGLAGGIQETQYF.

This clonotype showed up just a few times. An end of the junction does not agree with germline; a read error may underlie this. The chain is built from TRBV7-7 and TRBJ2-5; a weak D match, TRBD1 (5 bases). Germline-derived CDR1 and CDR2 are SSHAT and FNYEAQ (reference sequence). The CDR3 extends over 14 amino acids. CDR3 sequence reads: CASSFGALAETQYF. For the CDR3, the DNA is TGTGCTAGCAGCTTTGGGGCCTTGGCAGAGACCCAGTACTTC.

This clonotype was found a few times. This chain connects TRBV20-1 to TRBJ2-3, with D maybe TRBD1 (6 bases). The V gene's germline CDR1 is DFQATT and CDR2 SNEGSKA (reference sequence). The CDR3 contains 14 residues. With 5 bases removed from V and 5 bases from J, the gap between germline ends came to 17 bases. The CDR3 loop is CSALNRSRGDTQYF. CDR3 nucleotides: TGCAGTGCTCTAAACCGTAGCAGGGGAGATACGCAGTATTTT.

This clonotype was picked up a small number of times. The chain uses TRBV7-9 and TRBJ2-5; the D gene could be TRBD1 or TRBD2 (6 bases each). Between the trimmed V and J ends, which lost 4 bases and 5 bases, there was a span of 17 bases. The CDR3 is made up of 15 amino acids. In germline, CDR1 is SEHNR, CDR2 FQNEAQ (reference sequence). As DNA, the CDR3 is TGTGCCAGCAGCTGGGGGGCAGGGCAGCGCGAGACCCAGTACTTC. This translates into CASSWGAGQRETQYF.